This T cell receptor (beta chain) was documented in a study of OX40 agonist ivuxolimab in advanced cancers. Broadly, across the study: Ivuxolimab, which targeted the costimulatory receptor OX40 (CD134), was an agonistic, fully human IgG2 monoclonal antibody. Intravenous ivuxolimab was administered to patients every 2 weeks at six dose levels: 0.01, 0.1, 0.3, 1.5, 3 and 10 mg/kg. Among the roughly 54 dose-escalation patients, around 20 had hepatocellular carcinoma, 15 melanoma, 9 renal cell carcinoma and 9 head and neck cancer. A male proportion of roughly 80% and a mean age of approximately 60 years, ranging from 23 to 79, were recorded for the dose-escalation cohort. Prior anti-PD-1, anti-PD-L1 or anti-CTLA-4 therapy was permitted, and checkpoint inhibitors had been received by less than 45% of dose-escalation patients. Partial responses were achieved by three dose-escalation patients, of whom one had hepatocellular carcinoma and two had cutaneous melanoma. The purpose of peripheral TCRbeta sequencing was to test whether ivuxolimab changed TCR sequence diversity and led to clonal T-cell expansion. The paper describes the monotherapy dose-escalation part (N ≈ 51 patients) of the phase I trial of ivuxolimab. Summary of the overall study and its limitations: Partial responders in the 0.1-3.0 mg/kg groups had among the lowest normalized peripheral clonal expansion, especially among CD8+ T cells. The antigen specificity of the peripheral T cells that underwent clonal expansion was not determined. Low levels of normalized T-cell clonal expansion were also seen in some patients who did not respond. After ivuxolimab, expanded clones were on average more numerous among CD8+ T cells than among CD4+ T cells. At doses of 0.1 to 3.0 mg/kg, clonal expansion of both CD4+ and CD8+ T cells in blood was seen between baseline and week 6.

About this clone itself: The antigen it binds to is not known. No base quality information exists; no much larger clone differs at one position.

V is cut by 4 bases and J by 0 bases, and the space between the germline ends is 13 bases. From cysteine to phenylalanine, the CDR3 is 16 amino acids long. Only CDR3 DNA remains: 48 bases, in frame from the first base. Via the germline V gene (reference sequence), CDR1 is LNHDA and CDR2 SQIVND. Genomic DNA was isolated from the sorted cells so that the TCRbeta CDR3 region could be sequenced. The immunoSEQ Assay was used to sequence the TCRbeta CDR3 regions. TCRdb carries this immuneACCESS record with in-frame sequences only. Its versions omit some clonotypes, under half of them owing to an unresolved V gene in the studies checked, with the rest unexplained. The sample includes tens of thousands of clones, with 92% observed a single time. Together, the top ten hold roughly 1.1% of the sample. The trial excluded patients who had a history of autoimmune disease or were on systemic immunosuppression. In every dose cohort, peripheral blood was drawn for TCR sequencing at baseline, cycle 4 day 1, and cycle 7 day 1. Samples were obtained from an open-label, multicenter, first-in-human phase I dose-escalation trial of ivuxolimab. The trial enrolled adults with locally advanced or metastatic head and neck squamous cell, hepatocellular, melanoma or renal cell carcinoma. Before TCR sequencing, CD4+ and CD8+ T cells were separately sorted from peripheral blood.

Sequenced material: CD4+ or CD8+ T cells sorted from blood, taken in a trial of the OX40 agonist ivuxolimab. The chain is encoded by TRBV19 joined to TRBJ2-1; TRBD2 is a possible D gene, resting on 6 matching bases. The sequence was obtained from an adult with an advanced solid tumor such as melanoma, head and neck, liver or kidney cancer. The nucleotides are TGTGCCAGTAGTAGGGTAGCGGCAAGCTCCTACAATGAGCAGTTCTTC. Translated, it reads CASSRVAASSYNEQFF.